The present TCR beta chain was sequenced within a study of CD8 T cells in Susac syndrome. Random-hexamer reverse transcription was applied to 0.5 to 1 ug RNA. TCRdb reprocessed the immunoSEQ multiplex PCR reads via MiXCR and lists one record per CDR3 protein. The table lists some 170,000 distinct CDR3 sequences, 93% of them singletons. Trimming shortened V by 7 bases and J by 6 bases, and 13 bases separated the two germline ends. The CDR3 consists of 12 residues. The healthy controls were matched to patients by age and sex. Sequencing input: CD4+ T cells from PBMCs. The J gene is TRBJ2-7, the V gene TRBV12-3 or TRBV12-4; a weak D match, TRBD2 (6 bases). The receptor comes from a human donor in good health. CDR3 DNA: TGTGCCAGCACCCGGACTATTCCCGAGCAGTACTTC. Amino acids: CASTRTIPEQYF.